These 10 T cell receptor beta chains came from one sample sequenced in a study of shared clonotypes between healthy human individuals. Clones were sequenced by immunoSEQ multiplex PCR, and TCRdb holds only the in-frame ones, with some missing. The data show almost 750,000 clones, over 55% seen once. The specimen was memory CD4+ T cells sorted from blood. Subset indicated: CD45RA-negative fraction. The origin of the receptors is a woman aged 30 to 39 in good health.

The gene calls are TRBV5-5 and TRBJ2-7; 7 bases map to TRBD2. Germline values: CDR1 SGHKS, CDR2 YYEKEE (reference sequence). With 1 base clipped from V and 3 bases from J, the junction kept 7 bases outside the gene matches. The CDR3 runs to 15 residues. CDR3 DNA sequence: TGTGCCAGCAGCTTGAGCGGGACCTACGTCTACGAGCAGTACTTC. This encodes CASSLSGTYVYEQYF.

CDR3 amino acids: CASRRERSVSGELFF. In DNA, the CDR3 is TGTGCCAGCAGGCGGGAGAGGTCTGTATCCGGGGAGCTGTTTTTT. The chain is built from TRBV2 and TRBJ2-2, with TRBD2 identical over 7 bases. Germline-derived CDR1 and CDR2 are SNHLY and FYNNEI. V lost 6 bases to trimming and J lost 6 bases; unmatched junction nucleotides: 10. CDR3 size: 15 residues.

The chain employs TRBV5-1 and TRBJ1-1, with 8 positions matching TRBD1. The CDR3 loop spans 17 amino acids. The junction had 8 bases not matched to a gene; V was cut back by 0 bases and J by 1 base. Germline V CDR1 and CDR2: SGHRS, YFSETQ. The CDR3 DNA sequence: TGCGCCAGCAGCTTGGCGGCAGGGGGCGGCACGAACACTGAAGCTTTCTTT. Its translation: CASSLAAGGGTNTEAFF.

The J gene is TRBJ1-2, the V gene TRBV4-1, with 8 bases lining up with TRBD1. Looked up from germline, CDR1 is MGHRA and CDR2 is YSYEKL. Losses at the gene ends were 1 base for V and 0 bases for J; bases not matched to a gene: 7. The CDR3 is made up of 17 amino acids. This chain's CDR3 is CASSQGDRSEANYGYTF. The CDR3 nucleotides are TGCGCCAGCAGCCAAGGGGACAGGTCAGAAGCTAACTATGGCTACACCTTC.

The V call is TRBV6-1, the J call TRBJ1-2; D is ambiguous. The V and J ends lost 6 bases and 2 bases respectively, with 10 bases between them. Germline V gene lookup returns CDR1 MNHNS and CDR2 SASEGT. This CDR3 has 13 amino acids. In DNA, the CDR3 is TGTGCCAGCAGGTACGGAAGAAACTATGGCTACACCTTC. This translates into CASRYGRNYGYTF.

This clone was picked up one time. This chain connects TRBV6-5 to TRBJ1-1; no firm D call. The length of the CDR3 is 15 residues. CDR1 and CDR2 from the germline V gene are MNHEY and SVGAGI. Trimming shortened V by 2 bases and J by 6 bases, and 16 bases separated the two germline ends. This chain's CDR3 is CASSYGWTGKSEAFF. The CDR3 DNA is TGTGCCAGCAGTTACGGGTGGACGGGGAAGTCTGAAGCTTTCTTT.

The genes are TRBV28 and TRBJ1-2; 7 positions agree with TRBD1. Germline V gene lookup returns CDR1 MDHEN and CDR2 SYDVKM. This CDR3 region has 15 residues. V dropped 5 bases and J dropped 4; count of bases not matched to a gene: 10. The CDR3, as DNA: TGTGCCAGCAGTATAATAGGGGACAGCTTCTATGGCTACACCTTC. It yields the protein CASSIIGDSFYGYTF.

The chain couples TRBV2 to TRBJ2-7, with no clear D. CDR1 SNHLY and CDR2 FYNNEI come from the germline V gene. The CDR3 runs 13 residues. Trimming removed 6 bases at V and 0 bases at J, with 9 bases between. The CDR3 nucleotides read TGTGCCAGCAGACAGACGGACTCCTACGAGCAGTACTTC. This translates into CASRQTDSYEQYF.

The J gene is TRBJ1-4, the V gene TRBV18; maybe TRBD1 (6 bases). This CDR3 contains 14 residues. Trimming stripped 2 bases from V and 10 bases from J, with 14 bases between. Germline CDR1 is KGHSH and CDR2 is LQKENI. The CDR3 region is CASSPSPGVGKLFF. CDR3 in DNA: TGTGCCAGCTCACCAAGTCCAGGGGTAGGAAAACTGTTTTTT.

This clone has ten or more counts. The genes are TRBV2 and TRBJ2-2, with D tentatively TRBD2 (5 bases). Per the germline V gene, CDR1 is SNHLY and CDR2 is FYNNEI. The CDR3 has 14 residues. The ends were cut back, 8 bases at V and 0 bases at J, with 10 bases in the middle. This chain's CDR3 is CASGLSANTGELFF. CDR3 DNA sequence: TGTGCCAGCGGACTGAGCGCGAACACCGGGGAGCTGTTTTTT. The complete variable domain, with remaining parts taken from reference TRBV2 and TRBJ2-2, reads EPEVTQTPSHQVTQMGQEVILRCVPISNHLYFYWYRQILGQKVEFLVSFYNNEISEKSEIFDDQFSVERPDGSNFTLKIRSTKLEDSAMYFCASGLSANTGELFFGEGSRLTVL.